This T cell receptor beta chain is from a study of OX40 agonist ivuxolimab in advanced cancers. Overall study findings and caveats: Both CD4+ and CD8+ T cell populations in blood had undergone clonal expansion by week 6 at 0.1 to 3.0 mg/kg. There were, on average, more expanded clones in CD8+ T cells than in CD4+.

Using immunoSEQ multiplex PCR, the repertoire was profiled, and TCRdb retains in-frame clones only, with some absent. The sample lists about 69,000 clones, around 87% seen once, with roughly a tenth in the top ten. About this clone itself: Its target is unknown.

The CDR3 extends over 16 amino acids. Germline CDR1 SEHNR, CDR2 FQNEAQ (reference sequence). With 5 bases removed from V and 4 bases from J, the gap between germline ends came to 17 bases. Autoimmune disease history or systemic immunosuppression led to patients being barred. This receptor was identified in an adult with an advanced solid tumor such as melanoma, head and neck, liver or kidney cancer. The V gene is TRBV7-9, the J gene TRBJ2-2; a possible D gene is TRBD1 (6 bases). The sequencing here drew on CD4+ or CD8+ T cells sorted from blood, taken in a trial of the OX40 agonist ivuxolimab. CDR3 in amino acids: CASSLGVGTPTGELFF. In DNA form, the CDR3 reads TGTGCCAGCAGCCTCGGAGTTGGGACACCCACCGGGGAGCTGTTTTTT.